Listed here are 10 T cell receptor beta chains from one sample, sequenced in a study of blood T cell repertoires in COVID-19. Profiled with immunoSEQ multiplex PCR; TCRdb holds only in-frame clones, not every one. The data hold some 290,000 clones, with roughly nine tenths observed a single time. Sequencing was performed on PBMCs or T cells enriched from blood (not recorded which). These receptors all come from a woman aged 25 to 39 who had been exposed to COVID-19.

The chain joins TRBV5-6 to TRBJ1-2; D is perhaps TRBD1 (6 bases). Trimming pared 4 bases from V and 0 bases from J, leaving 13 bases between. The CDR3 contains 15 residues. CDR1 is SGHDT, CDR2 YYEEEE, per germline. The CDR3 DNA is TGTGCCAGCAGCGGTCAGGGGAAGGCTAACTATGGCTACACCTTC. This sequence encodes CASSGQGKANYGYTF.

This clone was counted a few times. For the CDR3, the DNA is TGTGCCAGAAGTATAGGACTGCACTCTGGAAACACCATATATTTT. This translates into CARSIGLHSGNTIYF. V usage is TRBV2 and J usage is TRBJ1-3; D unresolved. V was cut by 9 bases and J by 0 bases, with 15 bases left in between. CDR1 and CDR2 (germline): SNHLY, FYNNEI. The CDR3 spans 15 residues.

This chain joins TRBV15 and TRBJ2-4, with D possibly matching TRBD1 (6 bases). The CDR3 is 16 residues long. V was shortened by 4 bases and J by 1 base, with 14 bases between the two germline ends. CDR1 is LNHNV, CDR2 YYDKDF, per germline (reference sequence). For the CDR3, the DNA is TGTGCCACCAGCACCCAGCCCACAGGGGCCAAAAACATTCAGTACTTC. Translated: CATSTQPTGAKNIQYF.

The genes are TRBV5-6 and TRBJ1-2; the match to TRBD1 covers 8 bases. V lost 4 bases, J lost 3 bases, and 5 bases stayed unmatched. Germline CDR1 and CDR2: SGHDT and YYEEEE. The CDR3 extends over 14 amino acids. The CDR3 here is CASSRQGRHYGYTF. In nucleotides, the CDR3 is TGTGCCAGCAGCCGACAGGGGCGACACTATGGCTACACCTTC.

This clone was counted once. This chain joins TRBV18 and TRBJ2-5; D unclear. The CDR3 loop spans 14 amino acids. Trimming removed 6 bases from V and 1 base from J, with 12 bases in between. Germline V lookup: CDR1 KGHSH, CDR2 LQKENI. CDR3 sequence (DNA): TGTGCCAGCTCCCCGGCTGGCGGCCAAGAGACCCAGTACTTC. Translation: CASSPAGGQETQYF.

The chain has TRBV5-1 and TRBJ1-2, with a weak D call TRBD1 (5 bases). Germline assignment: CDR1 SGHRS and CDR2 YFSETQ. The CDR3 spans 12 residues. Between the trimmed V and J ends, which lost 4 bases and 10 bases, there was a span of 14 bases. The CDR3 coding sequence is TGCGCCAGCAGCCTGCTGGAGGGGCACTACACCTTC. It yields the protein CASSLLEGHYTF.

This clone was detected once. V usage is TRBV18 and J usage is TRBJ1-2, with TRBD1 identical over 10 bases. The germline V gene encodes CDR1 KGHSH and CDR2 LQKENI. V shed 5 bases and J 3 bases; nucleotides not matched to a gene: 3. The CDR3 is 14 amino acids. DNA for the CDR3: TGTGCCAGCTCAAGGACAGGGGGGGACTATGGCTACACCTTC. Protein product: CASSRTGGDYGYTF.

The chain is built from TRBV9 and TRBJ1-2, with D tentatively TRBD1 (5 bases). The CDR3 has 15 amino acids. Germline CDR1 SGDLS, CDR2 YYNGEE. V was pared by 1 base and J by 0 bases, with 10 bases between. The CDR3 bases are TGTGCCAGCAGCGTACGCGGGACGGCTAACTATGGCTACACCTTC. Residues: CASSVRGTANYGYTF. The entire variable domain, with the rest obtained from reference TRBV9 and TRBJ1-2, is as follows: DSGVTQTPKHLITATGQRVTLRCSPRSGDLSVYWYQQSLDQGLQFLIQYYNGEERAKGNILERFSAQQFPDLHSELNLSSLELGDSALYFCASSVRGTANYGYTFGSGTRLTVV.

V gene TRBV24-1 combines with J gene TRBJ1-1; 8 nucleotides match TRBD1. Germline CDR1 and CDR2: KGHDR and SFDVKD. This CDR3 region has 17 residues. J was trimmed by 5 bases and V by 4 bases; bases with no gene match: 14. Written as DNA, the CDR3 is TGTGCCACCAGTGACTTGGGGATACTTACAGGGGGTACTGAAGCTTTCTTT. It codes for CATSDLGILTGGTEAFF.

The DNA for the CDR3 is TGTGCCAGCAGCACCGAGTTAGACAGGGGGCGAGTCTATGGCTACACCTTC. It yields the protein CASSTELDRGRVYGYTF. The chain combines TRBV7-9 with TRBJ1-2; 10 bases are a match to TRBD1. Germline CDR1 and CDR2: SEHNR and FQNEAQ (reference sequence). After removal of 5 bases from V and 4 bases from J, the junction contained 13 bases not matched to a gene. The CDR3 runs 17 residues.